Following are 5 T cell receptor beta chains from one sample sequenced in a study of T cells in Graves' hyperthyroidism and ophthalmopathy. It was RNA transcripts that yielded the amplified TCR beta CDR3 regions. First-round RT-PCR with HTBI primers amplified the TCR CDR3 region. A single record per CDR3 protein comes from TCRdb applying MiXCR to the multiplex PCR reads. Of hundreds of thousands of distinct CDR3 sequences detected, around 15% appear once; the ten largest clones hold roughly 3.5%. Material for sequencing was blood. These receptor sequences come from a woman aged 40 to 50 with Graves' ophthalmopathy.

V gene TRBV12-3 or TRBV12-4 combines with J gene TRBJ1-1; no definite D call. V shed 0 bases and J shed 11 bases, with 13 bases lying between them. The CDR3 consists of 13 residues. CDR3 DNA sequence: TGTGCCAGCAGTTTAGCGGAAGGGTCTAGGGCTTTCTTT. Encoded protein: CASSLAEGSRAFF.

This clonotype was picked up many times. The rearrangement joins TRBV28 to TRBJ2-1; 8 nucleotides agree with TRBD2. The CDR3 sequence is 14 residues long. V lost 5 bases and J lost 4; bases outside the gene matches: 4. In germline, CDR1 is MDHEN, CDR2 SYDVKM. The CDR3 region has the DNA TGTGCCAGCAGTGGTGCGGGGGGTTACAATGAGCAGTTCTTC. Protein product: CASSGAGGYNEQFF.

CDR3 in amino acids: CASSPIRRNTEAFF. The CDR3 DNA sequence: TGTGCCAGCAGTCCTATTAGGCGGAACACTGAAGCTTTCTTT. The chain combines TRBV6-2 or TRBV6-3 with TRBJ1-1; D gene uncertain. In germline, CDR1 is MNHEY, CDR2 SVGEGT. The length of the CDR3 is 14 residues. V was trimmed by 5 bases and J by 1 base, leaving 11 bases between them.

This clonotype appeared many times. The CDR3 region is CATGHPNTEAFF. The CDR3 bases are TGTGCCACCGGACATCCGAACACTGAAGCTTTCTTT. This chain connects TRBV6-1 to TRBJ1-1; tentative D call: TRBD1 (5 bases). Germline V gene lookup returns CDR1 MNHNS and CDR2 SASEGT. CDR3 length: 12 amino acids. V lost 10 bases, J lost 1 base, and 10 bases lay in between.

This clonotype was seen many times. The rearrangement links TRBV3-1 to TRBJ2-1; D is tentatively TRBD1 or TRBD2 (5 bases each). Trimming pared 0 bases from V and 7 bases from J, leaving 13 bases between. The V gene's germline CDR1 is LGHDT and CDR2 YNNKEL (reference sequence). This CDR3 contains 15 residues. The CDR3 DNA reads TGTGCCAGCAGCCAAGACGGGGCGCTTATTAATGAGCAGTTCTTC. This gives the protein CASSQDGALINEQFF.